Each of the 2 T cell receptor beta chains below was sequenced from the same sample in a study of CD8 T cells in Susac syndrome. With random hexamers, reverse transcription was performed on about 0.5 to 1 ug of RNA. Via MiXCR, TCRdb re-called the immunoSEQ multiplex PCR reads, giving one row per CDR3 protein. Found here are approximately 65,000 distinct CDR3 sequences, 90% to 95% of them singletons; the top ten hold just under 0.2%. The sequencing sample was made of CD8+ T cells from PBMCs. Every receptor here comes from a human donor in good health.

The chain is built from TRBV11-2 and TRBJ2-7; D remains unclear. The V and J ends lost 4 bases and 7 bases respectively, with 20 bases between them. The CDR3 loop spans 15 amino acids. CDR1 and CDR2 from the germline V gene are SGHAT and FQNNGV. This CDR3 is CASSSSMWESLEQYF. Here the CDR3 DNA reads TGTGCCAGCAGCTCCTCCATGTGGGAATCTCTGGAGCAGTACTTC.

This clonotype was detected only a few times. This chain connects TRBV9 to TRBJ2-5; D is uncertain. V was trimmed by 1 base and J by 4 bases, leaving 8 bases between them. Germline assignment: CDR1 SGDLS and CDR2 YYNGEE. This CDR3 is built from 13 residues. The CDR3 here is CASSVTVGETQYF. The CDR3 nucleotides read TGTGCCAGCAGCGTAACGGTGGGAGAGACCCAGTACTTC. Filled out from reference TRBV9 and TRBJ2-5, the complete variable domain reads DSGVTQTPKHLITATGQRVTLRCSPRSGDLSVYWYQQSLDQGLQFLIQYYNGEERAKGNILERFSAQQFPDLHSELNLSSLELGDSALYFCASSVTVGETQYFGPGTRLLVL.